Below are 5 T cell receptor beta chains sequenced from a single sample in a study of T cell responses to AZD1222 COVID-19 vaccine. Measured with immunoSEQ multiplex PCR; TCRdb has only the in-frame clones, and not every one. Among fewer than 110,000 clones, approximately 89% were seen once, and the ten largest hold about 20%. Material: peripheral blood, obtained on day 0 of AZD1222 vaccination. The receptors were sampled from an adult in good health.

CDR3 coding DNA: TGTGCCAGCAGCTCCCAAGCGGGGGGGACTCCACGGACCCAGTACTTC. This encodes CASSSQAGGTPRTQYF. V gene TRBV13 combines with J gene TRBJ2-5; 10 positions agree with TRBD2. The CDR3 covers 16 residues. V was pared by 4 bases and J by 7 bases, with 12 bases of the junction left unmatched. Germline V lookup: CDR1 PRHDT, CDR2 FYEKMQ (reference sequence).

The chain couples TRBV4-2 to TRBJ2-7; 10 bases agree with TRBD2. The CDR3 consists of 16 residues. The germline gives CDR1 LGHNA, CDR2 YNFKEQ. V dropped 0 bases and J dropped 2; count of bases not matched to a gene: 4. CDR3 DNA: TGTGCCAGCAGCCAAGATCTAAGCGGGGGGGCCTACGAGCAGTACTTC. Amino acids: CASSQDLSGGAYEQYF.

As DNA, the CDR3 is TGTGCCAGCAGTGTATCCGAGACAGGGTCAGCCTACAATGAGCAGTTCTTC. Encoded protein: CASSVSETGSAYNEQFF. This rearrangement joins TRBV2 to TRBJ2-1, with 7 bases matching TRBD1. Losses at the gene ends were 4 bases for V and 2 bases for J; bases not matched to a gene: 11. The CDR3 contains 17 residues. CDR1 is SNHLY, CDR2 FYNNEI, per germline. Full variable domain (missing parts from reference TRBV2 and TRBJ2-1): EPEVTQTPSHQVTQMGQEVILRCVPISNHLYFYWYRQILGQKVEFLVSFYNNEISEKSEIFDDQFSVERPDGSNFTLKIRSTKLEDSAMYFCASSVSETGSAYNEQFFGPGTRLTVL.

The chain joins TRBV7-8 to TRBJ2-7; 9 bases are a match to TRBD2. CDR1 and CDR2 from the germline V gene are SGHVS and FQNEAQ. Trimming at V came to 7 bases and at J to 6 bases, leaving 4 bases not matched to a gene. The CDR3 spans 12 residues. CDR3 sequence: CASTGLAREQYF. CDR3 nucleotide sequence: TGTGCCAGCACAGGACTAGCGCGCGAGCAGTACTTC.

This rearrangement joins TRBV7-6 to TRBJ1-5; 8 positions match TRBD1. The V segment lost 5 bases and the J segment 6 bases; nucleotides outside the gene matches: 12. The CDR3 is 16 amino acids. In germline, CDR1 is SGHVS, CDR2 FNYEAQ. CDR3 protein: CASSPTDRDFGQPQHF. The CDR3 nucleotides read TGTGCCAGCAGCCCGACGGACAGGGACTTTGGTCAGCCCCAGCATTTT.